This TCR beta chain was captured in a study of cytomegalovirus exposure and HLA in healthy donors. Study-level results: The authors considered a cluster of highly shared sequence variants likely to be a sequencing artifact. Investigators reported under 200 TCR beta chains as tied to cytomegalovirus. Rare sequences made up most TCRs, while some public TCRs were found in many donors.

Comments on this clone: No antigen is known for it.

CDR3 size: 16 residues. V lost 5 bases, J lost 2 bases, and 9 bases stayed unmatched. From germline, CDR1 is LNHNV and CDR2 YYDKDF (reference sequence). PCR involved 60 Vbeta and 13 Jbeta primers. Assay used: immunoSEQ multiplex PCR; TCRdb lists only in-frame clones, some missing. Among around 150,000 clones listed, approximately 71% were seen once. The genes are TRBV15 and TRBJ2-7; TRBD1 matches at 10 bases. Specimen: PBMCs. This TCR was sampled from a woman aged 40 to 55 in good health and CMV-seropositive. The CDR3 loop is CATSDDRGQLPYEQYF. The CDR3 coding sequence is TGTGCCACCAGCGACGACAGGGGGCAATTACCCTACGAGCAGTACTTC. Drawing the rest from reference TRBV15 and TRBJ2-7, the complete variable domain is DAMVIQNPRYQVTQFGKPVTLSCSQTLNHNVMYWYQQKSSQAPKLLFHYYDKDFNNEADTPDNFQSRRPNTSFCFLDIRSPGLGDTAMYLCATSDDRGQLPYEQYFGPGTRLTVT.